This T cell receptor (beta chain) was recovered during a study of blood T cells in healthy people across ages. Through a sample-barcoded 5' primer and a J-beta primer mix, a second PCR was run for roughly 7 to 12 cycles. TCRdb redid the calling of the 5' RACE reads with MiXCR, one entry per CDR3 protein. Seen here are fewer than 1 million distinct CDR3 sequences, 40% to 50% observed once, and the top ten hold roughly 19%. Whole-study results and caveats: Conclusively comparing naive with antigen-experienced cells was impossible with unsorted PBMCs. Higher naive T cell percentage went strongly together with higher TCR beta diversity.

It was roughly 10 milliliters of peripheral blood that were drawn from each donor. V was clipped by 6 bases and J by 8 bases; unmatched bases: 4. The CDR3 runs to 13 residues. Germline CDR1 is MNHEY and CDR2 is SVGAGI. As to this clonotype: No antigen is known for it.

The sequencing input was blood. This sequence joins TRBV6-5 and TRBJ1-4, with TRBD1 identical over 9 bases. This receptor was taken from a man in his sixties in good health. CDR3 sequence: CASSRDREEKLFF. The CDR3 DNA reads TGTGCCAGCAGCCGGGACAGGGAGGAAAAACTGTTTTTT.